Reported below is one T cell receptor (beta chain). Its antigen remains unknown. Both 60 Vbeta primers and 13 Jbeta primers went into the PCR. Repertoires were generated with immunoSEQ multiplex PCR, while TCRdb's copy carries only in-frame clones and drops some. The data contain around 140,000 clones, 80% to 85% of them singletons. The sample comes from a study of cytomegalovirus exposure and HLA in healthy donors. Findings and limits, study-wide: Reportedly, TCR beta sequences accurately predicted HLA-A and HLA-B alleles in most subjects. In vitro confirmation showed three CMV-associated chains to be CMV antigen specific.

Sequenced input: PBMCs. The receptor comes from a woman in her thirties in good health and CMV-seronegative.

The CDR3 spells CASTIGTVYNEQFF. CDR3 DNA sequence: TGTGCCAGTACGATCGGGACAGTTTACAATGAGCAGTTCTTC. The rearrangement joins TRBV19 to TRBJ2-1; 7 bases are a match to TRBD1. The CDR3 extends over 14 amino acids. CDR1 and CDR2 (germline): LNHDA, SQIVND (reference sequence). The trim removed 7 bases at V and 4 bases at J, leaving 7 bases unmatched.